The 28 T cell receptor beta chains reported below all come from one sample, sequenced in a study of shared clonotypes between healthy human individuals. Method: immunoSEQ multiplex PCR; TCRdb's copy keeps in-frame clones and lacks some. The table records 2 million to 2.5 million clones, 85% to 95% of them present only once. Sequencing was done on a sample of naive CD4+ T cells from PBMCs. Regarding subset: CD45RA+ positively selected. The receptors were gathered from a young man in good health. Some clones in this sample may be carry-over from other donors' samples.

The rearrangement uses TRBV5-1 and TRBJ1-1; D unclear. Deletions cut 0 bases from V and 11 bases from J, with 14 bases between. Germline V gene data show CDR1 as SGHRS and CDR2 as YFSETQ. The CDR3 is made up of 13 amino acids. The chain's CDR3 is CASSLEVPSGAFF. CDR3 bases: TGCGCCAGCAGCTTGGAGGTACCAAGCGGGGCTTTCTTT. Full variable domain (rest looked up from reference TRBV5-1 and TRBJ1-1): KAGVTQTPRYLIKTRGQQVTLSCSPISGHRSVSWYQQTPGQGLQFLFEYFSETQRNKGNFPGRFSGRQFSNSRSEMNVSTLELGDSALYLCASSLEVPSGAFFGQGTRLTVV.

In its sample, this clone was seen once. The chain uses TRBV2 and TRBJ2-7; no definite D call. V lost 5 bases to trimming and J lost 0 bases, with 14 bases between them. CDR3 size: 15 residues. Per germline, CDR1 SNHLY and CDR2 FYNNEI. CDR3 sequence: CASSKQAPSSYEQYF. For the CDR3, the DNA is TGTGCCAGCAGTAAACAAGCCCCGAGCTCCTACGAGCAGTACTTC.

The CDR3: CASSINGGVSGELFF. For the CDR3, the DNA is TGTGCCAGTAGTATAAACGGGGGCGTGTCCGGGGAGCTGTTTTTT. The J gene is TRBJ2-2, the V gene TRBV19, with D perhaps being TRBD1 or TRBD2 (6 bases each). This CDR3 comprises 15 residues. Trimming took off 2 bases at V and 6 bases at J, with 13 bases between the two ends. Germline CDR1 and CDR2: LNHDA and SQIVND (reference sequence). Drawing the rest from reference TRBV19 and TRBJ2-2, the complete variable domain is DGGITQSPKYLFRKEGQNVTLSCEQNLNHDAMYWYRQDPGQGLRLIYYSQIVNDFQKGDIAEGYSVSREKKESFPLTVTSAQKNPTAFYLCASSINGGVSGELFFGEGSRLTVL.

The chain is built from TRBV15 and TRBJ1-1, with D unresolved. The CDR3 covers 14 residues. With 0 bases removed from V and 0 bases from J, the gap between germline ends came to 5 bases. The germline V gene has CDR1 LNHNV and CDR2 YYDKDF (reference sequence). CDR3 bases: TGTGCCACCAGCAGAGACGGTATGAACACTGAAGCTTTCTTT. This gives the protein CATSRDGMNTEAFF. Filled out from reference TRBV15 and TRBJ1-1, the complete variable domain reads DAMVIQNPRYQVTQFGKPVTLSCSQTLNHNVMYWYQQKSSQAPKLLFHYYDKDFNNEADTPDNFQSRRPNTSFCFLDIRSPGLGDTAMYLCATSRDGMNTEAFFGQGTRLTVV.

The rearrangement links TRBV28 to TRBJ2-3, with a weak D call TRBD2 (5 bases). V gave up 6 bases and J gave up 6 bases, with 13 bases separating them. The CDR3 spans 13 residues. CDR1 and CDR2 from the germline V gene are MDHEN and SYDVKM. This CDR3 reads CASRRTVPDTQYF. The DNA for the CDR3 is TGTGCCAGCAGGAGGACTGTCCCCGATACGCAGTATTTT.

The chain combines TRBV27 with TRBJ2-5; 7 nucleotides line up with TRBD2. The end of the DNA aligns better with TRBJ2-7, so the J call may be wrong. CDR1 MNHEY and CDR2 SMNVEV come from the germline V gene (reference sequence). This CDR3 has 14 residues. CDR3 in amino acids: CASRPGLSSYEQYF. The CDR3 DNA is TGTGCCAGCAGACCGGGACTAAGCTCCTACGAGCAGTACTTC.

Only a few counts were recorded for this clone. This chain connects TRBV27 to TRBJ1-1; no firm D call. This CDR3 is 14 amino acids long. CDR1 and CDR2 from the germline V gene are MNHEY and SMNVEV (reference sequence). Trimming cost V 2 bases and J 0 bases, with 7 bases left between them. Here the CDR3 reads CASSLRLMNTEAFF. Here the CDR3 DNA reads TGTGCCAGCAGTTTACGGCTGATGAACACTGAAGCTTTCTTT.

This chain joins TRBV5-1 and TRBJ2-7; D may be TRBD1 or TRBD2 (5 bases each). With 0 bases removed from V and 0 bases from J, the gap between germline ends came to 7 bases. The CDR3 is 14 residues long. CDR1 is SGHRS, CDR2 YFSETQ, per germline. CDR3 amino acids: CASSLGDDSYEQYF. The CDR3, as DNA: TGCGCCAGCAGCTTGGGGGACGACTCCTACGAGCAGTACTTC.

This clone was seen just once. The chain uses TRBV7-6 and TRBJ1-2; D may be TRBD1 (5 bases). CDR1 and CDR2 (germline): SGHVS, FNYEAQ. The CDR3 is 12 amino acids. Trimming took 4 bases from V and 12 from J, leaving 15 bases between them. The CDR3 DNA reads TGTGCCAGCAGCTCGACATTTGGGGGACACACCTTC. This codes for CASSSTFGGHTF.

J is TRBJ2-5 and V is TRBV6-7; 11 bases are a match to TRBD2. TRBV6-7 is an open reading frame, and its role is uncertain. The CDR3 length is 19 residues. The junction had 12 bases not matched to a gene; V was cut back by 2 bases and J by 1 base. The CDR3 DNA is TGTGCCAGCAGTTACCCGACTAGCGGGGCACACCTTCCCCAAGAGACCCAGTACTTC. Residues: CASSYPTSGAHLPQETQYF.

For this clone: Other DNA sequences within the sample encode an identical CDR3. The chain employs TRBV5-1 and TRBJ2-5; D is uncertain. The germline V gene encodes CDR1 SGHRS and CDR2 YFSETQ. The CDR3 spans 11 residues. V was shortened by 4 bases and J by 2 bases, with 3 bases between the two germline ends. Here the CDR3 DNA reads TGCGCCAGCAGCGAACAAGAGACCCAGTACTTC. Translated, it gives CASSEQETQYF.

The chain is built from TRBV5-1 and TRBJ2-2, with a tentative D call TRBD1 (6 bases). Per germline, CDR1 SGHRS and CDR2 YFSETQ. The germline V and J ends were trimmed by 3 bases and 6 bases, with 12 bases remaining between them. This CDR3 contains 14 residues. CDR3: CASSSQGVAGELFF. CDR3 sequence (DNA): TGCGCCAGCAGCTCACAGGGCGTTGCCGGGGAGCTGTTTTTT.

This sequence joins TRBV19 and TRBJ2-2; a possible D gene is TRBD2 (6 bases). This CDR3 is built from 13 residues. Trimming removed 6 bases from V and 2 bases from J, with 7 bases in between. Per germline, CDR1 LNHDA and CDR2 SQIVND (reference sequence). CDR3 protein: CASRRGNTGELFF. In DNA, the CDR3 is TGTGCCAGTAGGCGGGGAAACACCGGGGAGCTGTTTTTT.

V usage is TRBV5-1 and J usage is TRBJ2-3; 9 bases are shared with TRBD2. Germline values: CDR1 SGHRS, CDR2 YFSETQ. The CDR3 loop spans 15 amino acids. J lost 0 bases, V lost 5 bases, and 4 bases had no gene match. The CDR3 loop is CASRSSGESTDTQYF. DNA of the CDR3: TGCGCCAGCAGATCTAGCGGGGAAAGCACAGATACGCAGTATTTT.

This clone appeared once. DNA for the CDR3: TGTGCCAGCAGTTCTGTTCGCCGGGACACCGGGGAGCTGTTTTTT. It encodes CASSSVRRDTGELFF. This rearrangement joins TRBV6-5 to TRBJ2-2; D is ambiguous. Trimming cost V 4 bases and J 3 bases, with 12 bases left between them. Germline lookup yields CDR1 MNHEY and CDR2 SVGAGI. This CDR3 comprises 15 residues.

This chain uses TRBV2 with TRBJ2-1; 8 nucleotides line up with TRBD1. Germline V gene data show CDR1 as SNHLY and CDR2 as FYNNEI. Trimming at V came to 5 bases and at J to 4 bases, leaving 7 bases not matched to a gene. This CDR3 is built from 15 residues. The CDR3 sequence is CASSFQGARYNEQFF. In DNA form, the CDR3 reads TGTGCCAGCAGTTTCCAGGGGGCTAGGTACAATGAGCAGTTCTTC. The complete variable domain, with remaining parts taken from reference TRBV2 and TRBJ2-1, reads EPEVTQTPSHQVTQMGQEVILRCVPISNHLYFYWYRQILGQKVEFLVSFYNNEISEKSEIFDDQFSVERPDGSNFTLKIRSTKLEDSAMYFCASSFQGARYNEQFFGPGTRLTVL.

The DNA for the CDR3 is TGTGCCAGCAGCGCTGGAAGTGGGGGGGCGGACACTGAAGCTTTCTTT. This translates into CASSAGSGGADTEAFF. The V gene is TRBV9, the J gene TRBJ1-1; TRBD1 might be the D (6 bases). The V gene lost 3 bases and the J gene lost 3 bases, with 18 bases spanning the gap. CDR3 length equals 16 residues. Germline loops: CDR1 SGDLS, CDR2 YYNGEE.

Of note for this clone: Different DNA sequences within this sample yield the same CDR3. J is TRBJ2-1 and V is TRBV5-1; 11 bases are shared with TRBD2. This CDR3 has 17 residues. V was clipped by 1 base and J by 0 bases; unmatched bases: 3. Germline V CDR1 and CDR2: SGHRS, YFSETQ. CDR3 DNA: TGCGCCAGCAGCTTGTCCACTAGCGGGAGCTCCTACAATGAGCAGTTCTTC. Amino acid sequence: CASSLSTSGSSYNEQFF.

This sequence joins TRBV28 and TRBJ2-7; D remains unclear. The CDR3 is made up of 13 amino acids. V shed 6 bases and J shed 0 bases, with 9 bases lying between them. Per germline, CDR1 MDHEN and CDR2 SYDVKM. CDR3 amino acids: CASRTPASYEQYF. In nucleotides, the CDR3 is TGTGCCAGCAGGACTCCCGCCTCCTACGAGCAGTACTTC. The entire variable domain, with the rest obtained from reference TRBV28 and TRBJ2-7, is as follows: DVKVTQSSRYLVKRTGEKVFLECVQDMDHENMFWYRQDPGLGLRLIYFSYDVKMKEKGDIPEGYSVSREKKERFSLILESASTNQTSMYLCASRTPASYEQYFGPGTRLTVT.

This clone was seen just once. This sequence joins TRBV7-2 and TRBJ2-7; possibly TRBD2 for D (6 bases). Germline loops: CDR1 SGHTA, CDR2 FQGNSA. The CDR3 is 15 residues long. Trimming removed 3 bases at V and 4 bases at J, with 16 bases between. The CDR3 DNA reads as TGTGCCAGCAGCTTCCCCGGGACTTTAGGGTACGAGCAGTACTTC. Protein sequence: CASSFPGTLGYEQYF.

The chain uses TRBV6-5 and TRBJ2-1; D possibly corresponds to TRBD2 (7 bases). The germline CDR1 and CDR2 sequences are MNHEY and SVGAGI. The CDR3 has 14 amino acids. V lost 6 bases to trimming and J lost 4 bases, with 13 bases between them. CDR3 in DNA: TGTGCCAGCAGAGGGAGGGGGGCATACAATGAGCAGTTCTTC. Protein sequence: CASRGRGAYNEQFF.

This chain joins TRBV7-3 and TRBJ2-2; 11 nucleotides agree with TRBD2. Losses at the gene ends were 6 bases for V and 7 bases for J; bases not matched to a gene: 7. The CDR3 is 15 residues long. Germline CDR1 reads SGHTA; CDR2 reads FQGTGA. The CDR3 DNA follows: TGTGCCAGCAGACGACTAGCGGGACCCAGCGGGGAGCTGTTTTTT. Its protein is CASRRLAGPSGELFF.

The chain combines TRBV5-1 with TRBJ1-5; D is possibly TRBD1 (5 bases). V was clipped by 2 bases and J by 1 base, with 10 bases between them. The CDR3 is 15 amino acids. Germline CDR1 reads SGHRS; CDR2 reads YFSETQ. Here the CDR3 reads CASSFNGASNQPQHF. The DNA for the CDR3 is TGCGCCAGCAGCTTTAATGGGGCAAGCAATCAGCCCCAGCATTTT.

The chain recombines TRBV28 with TRBJ1-1; possibly TRBD1 for D (5 bases). Between the trimmed V and J ends, which lost 5 bases and 4 bases, there was a span of 17 bases. The CDR3 is 15 residues long. Germline V gene sequence: CDR1 MDHEN, CDR2 SYDVKM. CDR3 DNA sequence: TGTGCCAGCAGTGGGACTTTAGGTGGGTTCACTGAAGCTTTCTTT. It translates to CASSGTLGGFTEAFF.

The chain combines TRBV28 with TRBJ1-2; no firm D call. CDR1 and CDR2 (germline): MDHEN, SYDVKM. Trimming cost V 4 bases and J 4 bases, with 7 bases left between them. This CDR3 spans 12 amino acids. The CDR3 bases are TGTGCCAGCAGTTCAGTCAGCTATGGCTACACCTTC. It specifies CASSSVSYGYTF.

Concerning this clone itself: At the DNA level, this CDR3 is encoded by other sequences in the same sample as well. CDR3 bases: TGTGCCAGCAGCCTAGCGGGAGTGGGCGAGCAGTACTTC. Its protein product is CASSLAGVGEQYF. V is TRBV5-6 and J is TRBJ2-7, with 10 bases matching TRBD2. This CDR3 has 13 amino acids. Trimming took 4 bases from V and 6 from J; bases not matched to a gene: 4. Germline V gene data show CDR1 as SGHDT and CDR2 as YYEEEE.

The chain joins TRBV4-2 to TRBJ2-2, with a tentative D call TRBD2 (6 bases). Trimming took 1 base from V and 7 from J, leaving 16 bases between them. CDR3 length: 16 amino acids. Germline V lookup: CDR1 LGHNA, CDR2 YNFKEQ. Here the CDR3 reads CASSQVLAKMGGELFF. The CDR3 DNA follows: TGTGCCAGCAGCCAAGTCCTAGCGAAAATGGGCGGGGAGCTGTTTTTT.

The J gene is TRBJ2-5, the V gene TRBV5-1, with 12 bases that match TRBD2. Germline V CDR1 and CDR2: SGHRS, YFSETQ. CDR3 length equals 16 residues. V gave up 2 bases and J gave up 10 bases; unmatched junction bases: 12. CDR3 nucleotides: TGCGCCAGCAGCTTTCCCCGACTAGCGGGAGAGGACATCCAGTACTTC. Translated, it gives CASSFPRLAGEDIQYF.